Many counts were recorded for the clone carrying this T cell receptor beta chain. CDR3 length: 12 amino acids. CDR1 is SQVTM, CDR2 ANQGSEA, per germline. V was clipped by 6 bases and J by 4 bases, with 12 bases between them. The data derive from a study of CD8 T cells in ankylosing spondylitis. One entry per CDR3 protein results from TCRdb running MiXCR on the 5' RACE reads. The data show around 210,000 distinct CDR3 sequences, under 8.5% seen once. This chain joins TRBV29-1 and TRBJ1-2, with a weak D call TRBD1 (6 bases). The sequenced material came from blood, either unsorted or a sorted T cell fraction (not recorded which). The TCR originated in a female donor with ankylosing spondylitis or in good health (not recorded which). The CDR3: CSVAPQGYGYTF. The CDR3 DNA reads as TGCAGCGTGGCACCACAGGGCTATGGCTACACCTTC.